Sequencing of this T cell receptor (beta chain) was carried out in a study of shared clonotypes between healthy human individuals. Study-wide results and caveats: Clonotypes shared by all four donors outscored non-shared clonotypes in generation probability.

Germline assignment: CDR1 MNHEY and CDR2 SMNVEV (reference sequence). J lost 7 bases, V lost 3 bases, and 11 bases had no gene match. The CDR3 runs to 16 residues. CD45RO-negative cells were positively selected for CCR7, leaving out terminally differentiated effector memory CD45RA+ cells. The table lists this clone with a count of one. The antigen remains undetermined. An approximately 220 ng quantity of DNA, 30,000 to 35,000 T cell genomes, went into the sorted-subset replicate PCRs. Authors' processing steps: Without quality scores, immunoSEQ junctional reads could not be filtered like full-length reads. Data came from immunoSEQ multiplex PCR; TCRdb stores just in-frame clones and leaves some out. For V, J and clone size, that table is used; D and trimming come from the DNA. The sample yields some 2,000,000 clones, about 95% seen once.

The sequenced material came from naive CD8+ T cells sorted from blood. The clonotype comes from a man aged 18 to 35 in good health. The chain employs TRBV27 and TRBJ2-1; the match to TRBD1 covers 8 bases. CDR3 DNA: TGTGCCAGCAGTTTCTTCAAAGGACAGGGTGCAAATGAGCAGTTCTTC. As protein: CASSFFKGQGANEQFF.